This T cell receptor beta chain was profiled in a study of blood T cell repertoires in COVID-19. Assay used: immunoSEQ multiplex PCR; TCRdb lists only in-frame clones, some missing. The sample has about 310,000 clones, nearly 90% seen once; the top ten hold over 8.5%. Note on this clone: The sample has other DNA sequences that encode this CDR3 too.

Germline loops: CDR1 LNHDA, CDR2 SQIVND (reference sequence). Trimming shortened V by 4 bases and J by 0 bases, and 10 bases separated the two germline ends. The CDR3 sequence is 15 residues long. The sequenced sample was PBMCs or T cells enriched from blood (not recorded which). The sequence came from a woman younger than 45 who had recovered from COVID-19. This sequence joins TRBV19 and TRBJ2-1, with a weak D call TRBD2 (6 bases). CDR3 protein: CASSSSGSSYNEQFF. DNA of the CDR3: TGTGCCAGTAGTAGTAGCGGCAGCTCCTACAATGAGCAGTTCTTC.